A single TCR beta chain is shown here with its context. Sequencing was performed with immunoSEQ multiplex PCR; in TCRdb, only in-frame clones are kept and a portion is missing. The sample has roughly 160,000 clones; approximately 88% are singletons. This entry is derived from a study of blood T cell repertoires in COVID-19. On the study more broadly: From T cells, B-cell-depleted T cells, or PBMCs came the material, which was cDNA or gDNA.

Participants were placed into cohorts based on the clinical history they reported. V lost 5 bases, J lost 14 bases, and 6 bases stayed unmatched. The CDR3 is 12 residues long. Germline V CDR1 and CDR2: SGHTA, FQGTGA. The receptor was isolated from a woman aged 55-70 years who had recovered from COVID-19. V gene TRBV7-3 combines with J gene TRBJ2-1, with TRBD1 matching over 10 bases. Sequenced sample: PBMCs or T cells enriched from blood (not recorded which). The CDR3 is CASSPGTGDKFF. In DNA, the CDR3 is TGTGCCAGCAGCCCCGGGACAGGGGACAAGTTCTTC.